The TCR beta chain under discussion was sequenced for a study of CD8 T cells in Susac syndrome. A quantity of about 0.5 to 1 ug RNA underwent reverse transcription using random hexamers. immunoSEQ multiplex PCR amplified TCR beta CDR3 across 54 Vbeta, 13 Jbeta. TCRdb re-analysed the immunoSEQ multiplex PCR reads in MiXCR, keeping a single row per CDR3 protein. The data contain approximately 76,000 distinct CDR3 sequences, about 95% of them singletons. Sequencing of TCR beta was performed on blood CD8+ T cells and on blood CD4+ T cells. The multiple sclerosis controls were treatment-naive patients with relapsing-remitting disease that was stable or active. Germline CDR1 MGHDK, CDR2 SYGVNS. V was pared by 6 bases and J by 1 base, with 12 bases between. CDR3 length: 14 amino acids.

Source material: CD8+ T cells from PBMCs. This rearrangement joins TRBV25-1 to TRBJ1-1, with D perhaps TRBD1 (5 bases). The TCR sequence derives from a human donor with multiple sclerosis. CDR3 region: CASSREIGNTEAFF. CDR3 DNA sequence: TGTGCCAGCAGCAGGGAGATTGGGAACACTGAAGCTTTCTTT.